This T cell receptor (beta chain) comes out of a study of breast tumors, draining lymph nodes, adjacent tissues. This clonotype was counted many times. With 5 bases clipped from V and 6 bases from J, the junction kept 9 bases outside the gene matches. The CDR3 sequence is 14 residues long. CDR1 MDHEN and CDR2 SYDVKM come from the germline V gene. Axillary draining lymph nodes of breast cancer patients supplied the node samples. Each CDR3 protein is one row after TCRdb ran MiXCR on the multiplex PCR reads. The table records approximately 130,000 distinct CDR3 sequences, about 20% of them present only once.

The source of this sequence is a female donor with breast cancer. Some clones in this sample may be carry-over from other donors' samples. Sequenced material: axillary lymph node tissue. This chain joins TRBV28 and TRBJ2-7, with 8 bases matching TRBD2. The CDR3 spells CASSITSGWLEQYF. The CDR3 DNA is TGTGCCAGCAGTATTACTAGCGGCTGGCTCGAGCAGTACTTC.